One sample yielded the 7 T cell receptor beta chains listed below, sequenced in a study of T-cell reconstitution after alpha-beta-depleted transplantation in children. The authors prepared the TCRbeta library with unique molecular identifiers. Each CDR3 protein gets one entry after TCRdb re-called the PCR reads with MiXCR. The repertoire holds 220,000 or so distinct CDR3 sequences, with 8.2% as singletons. Sequenced here: PBMCs, mostly from graft donor cells, sampled 180 days after TCRalphabeta/CD19-depleted stem cell transplant. All receptors derive from a male patient aged 5 to 17 who had a stem cell transplant for acute lymphoblastic leukemia, so the T cells may come from the graft donor.

At least ten counts were recorded for this clonotype. V and J are TRBV12-5 and TRBJ1-1; TRBD1 aligns across 8 bases. CDR1 is LGHNT, CDR2 FRNRAP, per germline. The trim removed 0 bases at V and 1 base at J, leaving 1 base unmatched. This CDR3 contains 15 residues. Here the CDR3 DNA reads TGTGCTAGTGGTTTGGTACAGGGGGAGAACACTGAAGCTTTCTTT. It codes for CASGLVQGENTEAFF.

The gene calls are TRBV5-6 and TRBJ2-7; 7 bases line up with TRBD1. Germline assignment: CDR1 SGHDT and CDR2 YYEEEE. The CDR3 runs 14 residues. Germline trimming cut 3 bases from V and 0 bases from J; bases unmatched to any gene: 3. CDR3 nucleotide sequence: TGTGCCAGCAGCTGGGGACAGCCCTCCTACGAGCAGTACTTC. The encoded protein is CASSWGQPSYEQYF.

Worth noting for this clonotype: This sequence may be a read error, since a much larger clone differs from it by one base. The chain links TRBV6-5 to TRBJ2-3; 12 nucleotides align to TRBD2. Germline CDR1 and CDR2: MNHEY and SVGAGI. The CDR3 is made up of 16 amino acids. Losses at the gene ends were 4 bases for V and 4 bases for J; bases not matched to a gene: 6. CDR3 sequence reads: CASSFRLAGAPDTQYF. CDR3 DNA: TGTGCCAGCAGTTTTCGACTAGCGGGAGCGCCAGATACGCAGTATTTT.

Worth noting for this clonotype: This may arise from a read error, as a much more abundant clone is one base away. V gene TRBV10-3 combines with J gene TRBJ1-1; D gene uncertain. The V end was cut by 5 bases, the J end by 3 bases, with 13 bases between. The CDR3 is 14 residues long. Germline V gene lookup returns CDR1 ENHRY and CDR2 SYGVKD. CDR3 DNA sequence: TGTGCCATCAGTTATGTTTTAACTTACACTGAAGCTTTCTTT. As protein: CAISYVLTYTEAFF.

This clonotype was picked up many times. V and J are TRBV6-5 and TRBJ1-3, with unresolved D. The V gene's germline CDR1 is MNHEY and CDR2 SVGAGI. V was trimmed by 3 bases and J by 1 base, leaving 10 bases between them. CDR3 length equals 15 residues. The CDR3 coding sequence is TGTGCCAGCAGTTATTCTTCTGTATCTGGAAACACCATATATTTT. It specifies CASSYSSVSGNTIYF.

As for this clonotype: A single base separates this from a much larger clone, so it may be a read error. The genes are TRBV6-5 and TRBJ1-1, with 9 bases fitting TRBD1. The trim removed 8 bases at V and 7 bases at J, leaving 11 bases unmatched. Looked up from germline, CDR1 is MNHEY and CDR2 is SVGAGI. The length of the CDR3 is 14 residues. The CDR3 nucleotides read TGTGCCAGCCGTTCCGGGACAGGGTATTTTGAAGCTTTCTTT. Its protein is CASRSGTGYFEAFF.

This clonotype appeared many times. This chain joins TRBV4-2 and TRBJ1-6; D perhaps matches TRBD1 (5 bases). CDR1 and CDR2 (germline): LGHNA, YNFKEQ. The CDR3 spans 15 residues. Trimming removed 3 bases from V and 10 bases from J, with 16 bases in between. CDR3 sequence (DNA): TGTGCCAGCAGCCACCCCCGGGGGGTACACTCACCCCTCCACTTT. Protein sequence: CASSHPRGVHSPLHF.